The 32 T cell receptor beta chains given below trace back to one sample, sequenced in a study of tumor-infiltrating lymphocytes in localized non-small cell lung cancer (dated by TCRdb to the early 2020s). Library generation was performed with the immunoSEQ multiplex PCR assay. TCRdb took over this immuneACCESS table, retaining in-frame rearrangements with V and J assigned. Such tables are incomplete; in checked studies, under half of the missing clones stem from an unresolved V gene, and the remainder is unexplained. The sample records about 4,300 clones, about 70% of which are singletons. Roughly 24% of the sample is held by the ten biggest clonotypes. The material sequenced was uninvolved lung tissue not adjacent to the tumor. The source is a human donor with non-small cell lung cancer.

The V gene is TRBV5-1, the J gene TRBJ1-2; 8 nucleotides agree with TRBD1. The CDR3 runs 14 residues. Per germline, CDR1 SGHRS and CDR2 YFSETQ. J was trimmed by 5 bases and V by 3 bases; bases with no gene match: 6. Written as DNA, the CDR3 is TGCGCCAGCAGCTCAGGACAGGGACCTTATGGCTACACCTTC. Its translation is CASSSGQGPYGYTF.

This sequence joins TRBV6-6 and TRBJ2-7; tentative D call: TRBD2 (6 bases). V dropped 2 bases and J dropped 2 bases, with 10 bases sitting between them. The germline CDR1 and CDR2 sequences are MNHNY and SVGAGI (reference sequence). This CDR3 is built from 14 residues. CDR3 in DNA: TGTGCCAGCAGTTACACGGGGGTAACCTACGAGCAGTACTTC. Encoded protein: CASSYTGVTYEQYF.

This clone was counted once. The chain uses TRBV5-1 and TRBJ2-3; D call uncertain. CDR3 length: 14 amino acids. CDR1 and CDR2 (germline): SGHRS, YFSETQ. V gave up 0 bases and J gave up 2 bases, with 7 bases separating them. The CDR3 region has the DNA TGCGCCAGCAGCTTGGAGAGGTCCACAGATACGCAGTATTTT. This encodes CASSLERSTDTQYF.

This clone was detected only a few times. The chain has TRBV4-2 and TRBJ2-4; D call uncertain. The CDR3 sequence is 12 residues long. Germline V CDR1 and CDR2: LGHNA, YNFKEQ. V gave up 6 bases and J gave up 3 bases, with 6 bases separating them. The CDR3 region is CASSWDKNIQYF. The CDR3 DNA reads TGTGCCAGCAGTTGGGACAAAAACATTCAGTACTTC.

The chain recombines TRBV19 with TRBJ2-3, with 8 bases lining up with TRBD1. The CDR3 consists of 13 residues. Per the germline V gene, CDR1 is LNHDA and CDR2 is SQIVND (reference sequence). The V segment lost 4 bases and the J segment 8 bases; nucleotides outside the gene matches: 5. This CDR3 reads CASSTGGPGTQYF. The CDR3, as DNA: TGTGCCAGTAGTACAGGGGGCCCGGGTACGCAGTATTTT.

This clone occurred once. This chain uses TRBV19 with TRBJ1-1, with D unclear. The CDR3 sequence is 14 residues long. Trimming took 3 bases from V and 2 from J, leaving 10 bases between them. Per germline, CDR1 LNHDA and CDR2 SQIVND (reference sequence). The CDR3 reads CASSIPGDNTEAFF. CDR3 nucleotides: TGTGCCAGTAGTATCCCAGGCGACAACACTGAAGCTTTCTTT.

This clone has just a few counts. The chain recombines TRBV28 with TRBJ2-1, with D perhaps being TRBD1 or TRBD2 (5 bases each). The germline CDR1 and CDR2 sequences are MDHEN and SYDVKM. The ends were cut back, 5 bases at V and 6 bases at J, with 11 bases in the middle. This CDR3 is built from 13 residues. The chain's CDR3 is CASSMAGTNEQFF. The DNA of the CDR3 is TGTGCCAGCAGTATGGCCGGGACCAATGAGCAGTTCTTC.

V and J are TRBV28 and TRBJ2-7; no reliable D call. V was trimmed by 8 bases and J by 0 bases, leaving 8 bases between them. This CDR3 spans 12 amino acids. Germline CDR1 is MDHEN and CDR2 is SYDVKM. The CDR3 DNA reads TGTGCCAGCGCAGTGAGCTCCTACGAGCAGTACTTC. Translated: CASAVSSYEQYF.

The J gene is TRBJ2-7, the V gene TRBV7-2, with TRBD2 identical over 7 bases. CDR1 and CDR2 (germline): SGHTA, FQGNSA. The CDR3 loop spans 14 amino acids. J gave up 4 bases and V 7 bases, and 10 bases lay outside the gene matches. The CDR3 DNA reads as TGTGCCAGCATCCCACTAGCGTCGGCATACGAGCAGTACTTC. Translated, it gives CASIPLASAYEQYF.

This clone occurred once. The chain has TRBV18 and TRBJ1-5, with D maybe TRBD1 (5 bases). The CDR3 is 14 residues long. Germline CDR1 and CDR2: KGHSH and LQKENI. Trimming shortened V by 5 bases and J by 4 bases, and 12 bases separated the two germline ends. DNA of the CDR3: TGTGCCAGCTCAAACGATGGGGGGAATCAGCCCCAGCATTTT. As protein: CASSNDGGNQPQHF.

This clone has more than one count but fewer than ten. The chain has TRBV9 and TRBJ2-2, with D perhaps TRBD2 (7 bases). V dropped 1 base and J dropped 8 bases, with 12 bases sitting between them. In germline, CDR1 is SGDLS, CDR2 YYNGEE. CDR3 length: 14 amino acids. Here the CDR3 reads CASSVRGGNGELFF. DNA for the CDR3: TGTGCCAGCAGCGTAAGGGGGGGTAATGGGGAGCTGTTTTTT.

The rearrangement joins TRBV9 to TRBJ1-2; tentatively, D is TRBD1 (6 bases). The CDR3 covers 12 residues. V was cut by 7 bases and J by 4 bases, with 11 bases left in between. The germline CDR1 and CDR2 sequences are SGDLS and YYNGEE. CDR3 nucleotide sequence: TGTGCCAGCGTGGACAGTCTCTATGGCTACACCTTC. It codes for CASVDSLYGYTF.

The genes are TRBV20-1 and TRBJ2-7; D call uncertain. This CDR3 spans 11 amino acids. CDR1 and CDR2 from the germline V gene are DFQATT and SNEGSKA (reference sequence). V lost 3 bases, J lost 2 bases, and 5 bases lay in between. CDR3 sequence reads: CSASNPYEQYF. The DNA for the CDR3 is TGCAGTGCTAGTAACCCCTACGAGCAGTACTTC.

The count of this clone is one. The chain recombines TRBV7-8 with TRBJ2-7, with unresolved D. Trimming took 4 bases from V and 6 from J, leaving 13 bases between them. Germline V CDR1 and CDR2: SGHVS, FQNEAQ. The CDR3 length is 13 residues. This CDR3 is CASSYGSTGEQYF. The DNA of the CDR3 is TGTGCCAGCAGCTACGGGTCTACGGGCGAGCAGTACTTC.

This clone has only a few counts. The same CDR3 is also encoded by other DNA sequences in this sample. This chain connects TRBV11-1 to TRBJ1-1, with D hard to call. There are 14 residues in the CDR3. Germline CDR1 SGHAT, CDR2 FQDESV (reference sequence). Trimming pared 2 bases from V and 0 bases from J, leaving 7 bases between. CDR3 bases: TGTGCCAGCAGCTTAAAGGAGCTGAACACTGAAGCTTTCTTT. This encodes CASSLKELNTEAFF.

V usage is TRBV9 and J usage is TRBJ2-7; D uncertain. Trimming shortened V by 0 bases and J by 5 bases, and 9 bases separated the two germline ends. Germline lookup yields CDR1 SGDLS and CDR2 YYNGEE. The CDR3 runs to 13 residues. The CDR3 reads CASSVGQQHEQYF. CDR3 bases: TGTGCCAGCAGCGTAGGACAACAGCACGAGCAGTACTTC.

V and J are TRBV5-1 and TRBJ2-3; D is perhaps TRBD1 or TRBD2 (5 bases each). Trimming shortened V by 5 bases and J by 4 bases, and 14 bases separated the two germline ends. This CDR3 has 14 residues. The germline V gene has CDR1 SGHRS and CDR2 YFSETQ. CDR3 protein: CASRAAGISDTQYF. The CDR3 DNA follows: TGCGCCAGCAGAGCGGCAGGGATATCAGATACGCAGTATTTT.

This clone was seen a handful of times. The DNA of the CDR3 is TGCGCCAGCAGCTTAACAGGGCTGAATGGCAATCAGCCCCAGCATTTT. It encodes CASSLTGLNGNQPQHF. The genes are TRBV5-1 and TRBJ1-5, with D perhaps TRBD1 (6 bases). Germline-derived CDR1 and CDR2 are SGHRS and YFSETQ. The CDR3 sequence is 16 residues long. V was clipped by 2 bases and J by 2 bases, with 14 bases between them.

The CDR3 reads CASSIGAILSYEQYF. The CDR3 DNA reads TGTGCCAGTAGTATAGGGGCGATCCTCTCCTACGAGCAGTACTTC. The rearrangement uses TRBV19 and TRBJ2-7; no clear D. The CDR3 loop spans 15 amino acids. The germline gives CDR1 LNHDA, CDR2 SQIVND (reference sequence). Trimming cost V 1 base and J 0 bases, with 10 bases left between them. The variable domain in full, with the rest retrieved from reference TRBV19 and TRBJ2-7, is DGGITQSPKYLFRKEGQNVTLSCEQNLNHDAMYWYRQDPGQGLRLIYYSQIVNDFQKGDIAEGYSVSREKKESFPLTVTSAQKNPTAFYLCASSIGAILSYEQYFGPGTRLTVT.

This clone counts as large (0.1 to 1%). This chain links TRBV10-3 with TRBJ1-1; 9 nucleotides match TRBD1. The V segment lost 7 bases and the J segment 5 bases; nucleotides outside the gene matches: 5. Germline V gene data show CDR1 as ENHRY and CDR2 as SYGVKD. The CDR3 covers 13 residues. The CDR3: CAITRDRETEAFF. CDR3 bases: TGTGCCATCACTAGGGACAGGGAAACTGAAGCTTTCTTT.

This chain links TRBV6-1 with TRBJ2-5; no clear D gene. The J call is uncertain, as TRBJ2-7 better fits the DNA end. CDR3 length: 14 residues. Looked up from germline, CDR1 is MNHNS and CDR2 is SASEGT. The CDR3 region is CASSEQPYSYEQYF. The CDR3 DNA follows: TGTGCCAGCAGTGAACAGCCCTACTCCTACGAGCAGTACTTC.

This clone was seen only a few times. The rearrangement links TRBV9 to TRBJ1-6, with 9 bases identical to TRBD1. Germline V CDR1 and CDR2: SGDLS, YYNGEE. V was pared by 2 bases and J by 8 bases, with 2 bases of the junction left unmatched. The CDR3 consists of 14 residues. The CDR3 reads CASSVRDRDSPLHF. CDR3 sequence (DNA): TGTGCCAGCAGCGTCCGGGACAGGGATTCACCCCTCCACTTT.

The CDR3 region has the DNA TGTGCCACCAGCAGAGAACTAGCGGGGGGAGGGGAGACCCAGTACTTC. Its translation: CATSRELAGGGETQYF. This chain connects TRBV15 to TRBJ2-5, with 12 nucleotides matching TRBD2. V gave up 0 bases and J gave up 5 bases; unmatched junction bases: 4. CDR1 is LNHNV, CDR2 YYDKDF, per germline (reference sequence). This CDR3 region has 16 residues.

The J gene is TRBJ1-3, the V gene TRBV2, with D tentatively TRBD1 (5 bases). Trimming took off 6 bases at V and 2 bases at J, with 23 bases between the two ends. CDR3 length: 18 amino acids. Germline V gives CDR1 SNHLY, CDR2 FYNNEI. The CDR3 loop is CASRDLPRSGGAGNTIYF. The CDR3, as DNA: TGTGCCAGCAGGGACCTGCCCAGGAGTGGGGGTGCTGGAAACACCATATATTTT.

V and J are TRBV7-2 and TRBJ1-4; D call uncertain. The CDR3 has 13 amino acids. Between the trimmed V and J ends, which lost 10 bases and 5 bases, there was a span of 14 bases. The germline gives CDR1 SGHTA, CDR2 FQGNSA. The CDR3 bases are TGTGCCACCACCCTGGGTGGGAATGAAAAACTGTTTTTT. It codes for CATTLGGNEKLFF. Full variable domain (outside the CDR3, taken from reference TRBV7-2 and TRBJ1-4): GAGVSQSPSNKVTEKGKDVELRCDPISGHTALYWYRQSLGQGLEFLIYFQGNSAPDKSGLPSDRFSAERTGGSVSTLTIQRTQQEDSAVYLCATTLGGNEKLFFGSGTQLSVL.

On this clone: The same CDR3 can be traced to other DNA sequences in this sample. The chain carries TRBV4-2 and TRBJ1-5; the D is unclear. The CDR3 is made up of 13 amino acids. Germline V lookup: CDR1 LGHNA, CDR2 YNFKEQ. Trimming removed 3 bases from V and 4 bases from J, with 7 bases in between. CDR3 bases: TGTGCCAGCAGCCAGACGCCTAATCAGCCCCAGCATTTT. This translates into CASSQTPNQPQHF.

The genes are TRBV9 and TRBJ1-4; D may be TRBD1 (5 bases). Trimming shortened V by 4 bases and J by 7 bases, and 20 bases separated the two germline ends. The germline gives CDR1 SGDLS, CDR2 YYNGEE. This CDR3 spans 16 amino acids. The CDR3 coding sequence is TGTGCCAGCAGCTCACGTCCCGCGGGAAGGGGTGAAAAACTGTTTTTT. Translation: CASSSRPAGRGEKLFF.

The J gene is TRBJ2-1, the V gene TRBV6-5; 8 bases are a match to TRBD2. V shed 5 bases and J 5 bases; nucleotides not matched to a gene: 8. The CDR3 is 15 residues long. CDR1 and CDR2 from the germline V gene are MNHEY and SVGAGI. DNA of the CDR3: TGTGCCAGCAGTCGGGGTCGCGGGGGGCACAATGAGCAGTTCTTC. Translated, it gives CASSRGRGGHNEQFF.

This chain connects TRBV9 to TRBJ2-3; D gene ambiguous. Per germline, CDR1 SGDLS and CDR2 YYNGEE. The CDR3 is 14 amino acids. V was cut by 3 bases and J by 1 base, with 9 bases left in between. The CDR3 sequence: CASSGKDRTDTQYF. The CDR3 DNA reads as TGTGCCAGCAGCGGAAAAGACCGCACAGATACGCAGTATTTT. The full variable domain, completed using reference TRBV9 and TRBJ2-3, is DSGVTQTPKHLITATGQRVTLRCSPRSGDLSVYWYQQSLDQGLQFLIQYYNGEERAKGNILERFSAQQFPDLHSELNLSSLELGDSALYFCASSGKDRTDTQYFGPGTRLTVL.

The J gene is TRBJ2-1, the V gene TRBV5-1, with TRBD2 matching over 13 bases. There are 15 residues in the CDR3. V lost 4 bases to trimming and J lost 5 bases; unmatched junction nucleotides: 3. Per the germline V gene, CDR1 is SGHRS and CDR2 is YFSETQ. The CDR3 sequence: CASSGGLAGNNEQFF. For the CDR3, the DNA is TGCGCCAGCAGCGGGGGACTAGCGGGAAACAATGAGCAGTTCTTC. Full variable domain (outside the CDR3, taken from reference TRBV5-1 and TRBJ2-1): KAGVTQTPRYLIKTRGQQVTLSCSPISGHRSVSWYQQTPGQGLQFLFEYFSETQRNKGNFPGRFSGRQFSNSRSEMNVSTLELGDSALYLCASSGGLAGNNEQFFGPGTRLTVL.

In its sample, this clone is medium-sized (0.01 to 0.1%). V and J are TRBV7-9 and TRBJ1-1; D might be TRBD1 (5 bases). Deletions cut 2 bases from V and 10 bases from J, with 23 bases between. Germline assignment: CDR1 SEHNR and CDR2 FQNEAQ (reference sequence). The CDR3 runs to 16 residues. Here the CDR3 DNA reads TGTGCCAGCAGCTTATTTGGGAGCAGGGTCGGGTCGGGAGCTTTCTTT. Its translation is CASSLFGSRVGSGAFF.

The chain employs TRBV7-9 and TRBJ1-4; 9 bases map to TRBD1. V was clipped by 7 bases and J by 4 bases; unmatched bases: 4. The germline CDR1 and CDR2 sequences are SEHNR and FQNEAQ (reference sequence). The CDR3 extends over 14 amino acids. CDR3 nucleotides: TGTGCCAGCACTAGGACAGGGGTTAATGAAAAACTGTTTTTT. This gives the protein CASTRTGVNEKLFF.